These 16 T cell receptor beta chains were sequenced from one sample in a study of blood T cell repertoires in COVID-19. The protocol was immunoSEQ multiplex PCR, while the TCRdb copy is restricted to in-frame clones and leaves out a portion. Of tens of thousands of clones listed, 88% are singletons. Sequencing input: peripheral blood. Receptor source: an elderly woman with acute or convalescent COVID-19.

This clone appeared once. This chain joins TRBV2 and TRBJ1-6; no firm D call. Per germline, CDR1 SNHLY and CDR2 FYNNEI. The CDR3 is 16 residues long. The V end was cut by 6 bases, the J end by 0 bases, with 12 bases between. CDR3 residues: CASRYYRSSYNSPLHF. CDR3 DNA: TGTGCCAGCAGGTATTATCGGAGCTCCTATAATTCACCCCTCCACTTT.

The rearrangement uses TRBV18 and TRBJ1-2; the D gene is possibly TRBD1 (5 bases). The CDR3 has 14 amino acids. V was cut by 2 bases and J by 4 bases, with 11 bases left in between. CDR1 and CDR2 from the germline V gene are KGHSH and LQKENI. CDR3 nucleotide sequence: TGTGCCAGCTCACCAGAGACAGCAAGCTATGGCTACACCTTC. This sequence encodes CASSPETASYGYTF.

This sequence joins TRBV5-6 and TRBJ1-2; D remains ambiguous. Germline V gene sequence: CDR1 SGHDT, CDR2 YYEEEE. The CDR3 totals 13 residues. Trimming pared 0 bases from V and 8 bases from J, leaving 11 bases between. The CDR3 loop is CASSLASLRGYTF. Here the CDR3 DNA reads TGTGCCAGCAGCTTGGCCTCTCTACGCGGCTACACCTTC.

With regard to this clone: Other DNA sequences in this specimen translate into the identical CDR3. The genes are TRBV5-1 and TRBJ1-1; the D gene is possibly TRBD1 (5 bases). Germline V gives CDR1 SGHRS, CDR2 YFSETQ. The V and J ends lost 0 bases and 6 bases respectively, with 9 bases between them. CDR3 length equals 13 residues. CDR3 nucleotides: TGCGCCAGCAGCTTGGCGGGGGGGTCTGAAGCTTTCTTT. This sequence encodes CASSLAGGSEAFF.

This clone came up a few times. J is TRBJ1-5 and V is TRBV19; D is possibly TRBD1 (5 bases). Germline V gene data show CDR1 as LNHDA and CDR2 as SQIVND (reference sequence). V shed 2 bases and J shed 7 bases, with 12 bases lying between them. The CDR3 consists of 14 residues. CDR3 protein: CASSITQGRQPQHF. The CDR3, as DNA: TGTGCCAGTAGTATAACCCAGGGCAGGCAGCCCCAGCATTTT.

This clone appeared a few times. The rearrangement uses TRBV7-2 and TRBJ2-5; 15 positions agree with TRBD2. CDR3 length equals 18 residues. J gave up 5 bases and V 4 bases, and 11 bases lay outside the gene matches. The germline V gene has CDR1 SGHTA and CDR2 FQGNSA. The chain's CDR3 is CASSYGTSGRRLGETQYF. The CDR3 nucleotides read TGTGCCAGCAGCTACGGGACTAGCGGGAGGAGGTTGGGTGAGACCCAGTACTTC.

V gene TRBV10-1 combines with J gene TRBJ1-2; D uncertain. The CDR3 length is 14 residues. V was shortened by 3 bases and J by 2 bases, with 10 bases between the two germline ends. Per the germline V gene, CDR1 is WNHNN and CDR2 is SYGVQD (reference sequence). The CDR3 DNA follows: TGCGCCAGCAGTGACTACGGGGAAAACTATGGCTACACCTTC. Protein sequence: CASSDYGENYGYTF.

This clone has just one count. The V and J genes are TRBV14 and TRBJ2-5, with D perhaps matching TRBD1 (6 bases). The ends were cut back, 1 base at V and 7 bases at J, with 16 bases in the middle. There are 15 residues in the CDR3. Germline V lookup: CDR1 SGHDN, CDR2 FVKESK. CDR3 residues: CASSQAGQRGRTQYF. CDR3 coding DNA: TGTGCCAGCAGCCAAGCCGGACAGCGTGGGAGGACCCAGTACTTC. Drawing the rest from reference TRBV14 and TRBJ2-5, the complete variable domain is EAGVTQFPSHSVIEKGQTVTLRCDPISGHDNLYWYRRVMGKEIKFLLHFVKESKQDESGMPNNRFLAERTGGTYSTLKVQPAELEDSGVYFCASSQAGQRGRTQYFGPGTRLLVL.

This clone was seen only a few times. CDR3 loop: CASSGSGGAMGDTQYF. In DNA form, the CDR3 reads TGTGCCAGCAGCGGTAGCGGGGGGGCCATGGGAGATACGCAGTATTTT. V gene TRBV9 combines with J gene TRBJ2-3, with 11 bases aligning to TRBD2. Germline V gene data show CDR1 as SGDLS and CDR2 as YYNGEE. This CDR3 is built from 16 residues. J gave up 5 bases and V 3 bases, and 8 bases lay outside the gene matches.

The chain has TRBV7-9 and TRBJ2-3; D is perhaps TRBD2 (6 bases). Trimming left V 7 bases short and J 2 bases short, with 13 bases between. The CDR3 runs to 14 residues. Per germline, CDR1 SEHNR and CDR2 FQNEAQ (reference sequence). The CDR3 loop reads CASTLSGTTDTQYF. DNA for the CDR3: TGTGCCAGCACCCTTAGCGGAACCACAGATACGCAGTATTTT.

The rearrangement links TRBV7-3 to TRBJ2-1, with unresolved D. Per germline, CDR1 SGHTA and CDR2 FQGTGA. V lost 3 bases and J lost 5, with 8 bases in between. This CDR3 is built from 13 residues. The CDR3 sequence: CASSFSRNNEQFF. The CDR3 DNA sequence: TGTGCCAGCAGCTTCAGTCGAAACAATGAGCAGTTCTTC.

This chain connects TRBV19 to TRBJ1-4; 7 bases are shared with TRBD1. In germline, CDR1 is LNHDA, CDR2 SQIVND (reference sequence). V was pared by 1 base and J by 6 bases, with 5 bases of the junction left unmatched. The CDR3 consists of 15 residues. The CDR3 region has the DNA TGTGCCAGTAGTATAGGGTACAGGGGTGATGAAAAACTGTTTTTT. Its translation: CASSIGYRGDEKLFF.

This rearrangement joins TRBV7-2 to TRBJ2-3; a weak D match, TRBD2 (6 bases). Trimming left V 1 base short and J 4 bases short, with 12 bases between. Germline loops: CDR1 SGHTA, CDR2 FQGNSA. The CDR3 has 15 residues. In DNA, the CDR3 is TGTGCCAGCAGCTTAGGGGGCGGGGCCCCAGATACGCAGTATTTT. This encodes CASSLGGGAPDTQYF.

A note on this clone: The germline gene is not matched at one end of the junction; a read error may be the cause. The V and J genes are TRBV7-7 and TRBJ2-2; D might be TRBD1 (6 bases). This CDR3 has 15 residues. Germline loops: CDR1 SSHAT, CDR2 FNYEAQ (reference sequence). CDR3: CASSLVPGAAGELFF. CDR3 sequence (DNA): TGTGCTAGCAGCTTAGTCCCAGGGGCCGCCGGGGAGCTGTTTTTT. The full variable domain, rest sourced from reference TRBV7-7 and TRBJ2-2, is GAGVSQSPRYKVTKRGQDVTLRCDPISSHATLYWYQQALGQGPEFLTYFNYEAQPDKSGLPSDRFSAERPEGSISTLTIQRTEQRDSAMYRCASSLVPGAAGELFFGEGSRLTVL.

Only one count was recorded for this clone. The genes are TRBV12-3 or TRBV12-4 and TRBJ1-2; 7 positions match TRBD1. This CDR3 spans 13 amino acids. J lost 8 bases, V lost 3 bases, and 6 bases had no gene match. CDR3 sequence reads: CASSFGTAAGYTF. In nucleotides, the CDR3 is TGTGCCAGCAGTTTCGGGACAGCTGCCGGCTACACCTTC.

The chain carries TRBV7-8 and TRBJ1-5; no clear D. In germline, CDR1 is SGHVS, CDR2 FQNEAQ. Trimming took 4 bases from V and 0 from J, leaving 7 bases between them. CDR3 length: 14 amino acids. CDR3 coding DNA: TGTGCCAGCAGCTCCGTTAATAGCAATCAGCCCCAGCATTTT. This translates into CASSSVNSNQPQHF.